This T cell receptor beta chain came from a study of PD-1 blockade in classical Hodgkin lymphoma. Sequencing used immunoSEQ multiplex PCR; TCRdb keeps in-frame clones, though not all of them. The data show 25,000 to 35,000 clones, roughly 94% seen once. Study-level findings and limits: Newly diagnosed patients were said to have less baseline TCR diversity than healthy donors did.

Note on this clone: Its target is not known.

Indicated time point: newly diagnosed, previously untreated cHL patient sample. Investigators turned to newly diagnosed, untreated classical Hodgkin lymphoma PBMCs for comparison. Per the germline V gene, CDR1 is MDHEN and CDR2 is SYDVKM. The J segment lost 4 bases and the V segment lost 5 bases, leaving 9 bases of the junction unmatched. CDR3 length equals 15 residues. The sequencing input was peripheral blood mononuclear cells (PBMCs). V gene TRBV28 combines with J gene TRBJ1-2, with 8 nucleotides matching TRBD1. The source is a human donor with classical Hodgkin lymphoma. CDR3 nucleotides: TGTGCCAGCAGTACCCGGACAGGGAAGTTCTATGGCTACACCTTC. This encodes CASSTRTGKFYGYTF.